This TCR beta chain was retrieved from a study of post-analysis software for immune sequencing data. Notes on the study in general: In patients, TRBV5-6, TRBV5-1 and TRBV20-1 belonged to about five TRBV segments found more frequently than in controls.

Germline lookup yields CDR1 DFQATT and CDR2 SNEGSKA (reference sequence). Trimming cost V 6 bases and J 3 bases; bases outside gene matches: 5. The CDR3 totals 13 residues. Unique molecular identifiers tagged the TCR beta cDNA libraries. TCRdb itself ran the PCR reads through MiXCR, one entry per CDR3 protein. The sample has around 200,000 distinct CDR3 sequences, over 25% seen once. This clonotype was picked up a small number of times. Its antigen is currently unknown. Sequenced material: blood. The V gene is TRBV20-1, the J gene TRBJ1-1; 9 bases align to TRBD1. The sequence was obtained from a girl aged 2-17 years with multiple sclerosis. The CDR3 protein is CSADDRGDTEAFF. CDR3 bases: TGCAGTGCAGATGACAGGGGGGACACTGAAGCTTTCTTT.